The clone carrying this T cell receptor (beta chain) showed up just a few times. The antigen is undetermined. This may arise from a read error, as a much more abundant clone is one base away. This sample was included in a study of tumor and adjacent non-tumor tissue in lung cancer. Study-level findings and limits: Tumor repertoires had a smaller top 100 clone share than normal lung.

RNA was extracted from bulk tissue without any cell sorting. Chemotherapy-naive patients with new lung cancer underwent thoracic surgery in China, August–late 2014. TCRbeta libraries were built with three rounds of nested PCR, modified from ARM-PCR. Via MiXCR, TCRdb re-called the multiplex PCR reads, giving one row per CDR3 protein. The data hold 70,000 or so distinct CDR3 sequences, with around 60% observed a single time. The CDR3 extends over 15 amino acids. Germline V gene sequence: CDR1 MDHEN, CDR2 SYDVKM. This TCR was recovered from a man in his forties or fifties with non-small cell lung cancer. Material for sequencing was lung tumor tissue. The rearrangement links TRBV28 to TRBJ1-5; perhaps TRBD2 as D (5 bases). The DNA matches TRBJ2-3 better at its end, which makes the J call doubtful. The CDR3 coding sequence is TGTGCCAGCATCGAAAGAGGGTTTCGCAATCAGCCCCAGTATTTT. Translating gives CASIERGFRNQPQYF.